Listed below are T cell receptor beta chains from one sample, sequenced in a study of T-cell reconstitution after alpha-beta-depleted transplantation in children. One entry per CDR3 protein results from TCRdb running MiXCR on the PCR reads. The top ten clones hold over 3.5% of a sample with just over 350,000 distinct CDR3 sequences, about an eighth of them seen once. Sequences were derived from PBMCs, sampled from the stem cell graft. Receptors were obtained from a human donor who donated a stem cell graft to a child with Fanconi anemia. Each CDR3 is given with its conserved first and last residue. D genes are given only for firm matches. For some rows the clone size is stated as once, few or many, or as a class when expanded; others skip it.

abundance,d_gene,len,v_gene,j_gene,CDR3aa,CDR3nt
.,TRBD1,15,TRBV12-3/TRBV12-4,TRBJ2-7,CASSARDRSSYEQYF,TGTGCCAGCAGTGCCAGGGACAGGAGCTCCTACGAGCAGTACTTC
.,.,15,TRBV5-6,TRBJ2-2,CASSLQQANTGELFF,TGTGCCAGCAGTTTACAACAGGCAAACACCGGGGAGCTGTTTTTT
few,.,13,TRBV4-2,TRBJ1-5,CASSQEGVQPQHF,TGTGCCAGCAGCCAAGAAGGGGTACAGCCCCAGCATTTT
.,.,15,TRBV5-1,TRBJ1-3,CASSQDGQSGNTIYF,TGCGCCAGCAGTCAAGACGGGCAGTCTGGAAACACCATATATTTT
.,.,16,TRBV29-1,TRBJ1-3,CSVVRLGQGLGNTIYF,TGCAGCGTTGTTAGGCTTGGGCAAGGTCTTGGAAACACCATATATTTT
many,TRBD1,13,TRBV12-3/TRBV12-4,TRBJ2-4,CASSLWDRTPQYF,TGTGCCAGCAGTTTATGGGACAGGACCCCTCAGTACTTC
few,.,13,TRBV20-1,TRBJ1-6,CSARQDLDSPLHF,TGCAGTGCTAGACAAGATCTAGATTCACCCCTCCACTTT
.,.,16,TRBV11-2,TRBJ1-1,CASSSRTRVGSTEAFF,TGTGCCAGCAGCTCTAGGACGAGGGTAGGGAGCACTGAAGCTTTCTTT
many,.,16,TRBV5-1,TRBJ2-1,CASSLGGSSSYNEQFF,TGCGCCAGCAGCTTGGGAGGGAGCAGCTCCTACAATGAGCAGTTCTTC
.,TRBD2,16,TRBV4-2,TRBJ2-5,CASSQEAGARPETQYF,TGTGCCAGCAGCCAAGAAGCGGGAGCCAGACCGGAGACCCAGTACTTC
many,.,17,TRBV20-1,TRBJ1-5,CSARDRHKVASNQPQHF,TGCAGTGCTAGAGATCGACATAAAGTTGCAAGCAATCAGCCCCAGCATTTT
.,.,14,TRBV20-1,TRBJ1-1,CSARDGGVNTEAFF,TGCAGTGCTAGAGATGGGGGGGTGAACACTGAAGCTTTCTTT
few,TRBD2,15,TRBV7-2,TRBJ2-7,CASSLAGDSTYEQYF,TGTGCCAGCAGCTTGGCGGGGGATAGCACTTACGAGCAGTACTTC